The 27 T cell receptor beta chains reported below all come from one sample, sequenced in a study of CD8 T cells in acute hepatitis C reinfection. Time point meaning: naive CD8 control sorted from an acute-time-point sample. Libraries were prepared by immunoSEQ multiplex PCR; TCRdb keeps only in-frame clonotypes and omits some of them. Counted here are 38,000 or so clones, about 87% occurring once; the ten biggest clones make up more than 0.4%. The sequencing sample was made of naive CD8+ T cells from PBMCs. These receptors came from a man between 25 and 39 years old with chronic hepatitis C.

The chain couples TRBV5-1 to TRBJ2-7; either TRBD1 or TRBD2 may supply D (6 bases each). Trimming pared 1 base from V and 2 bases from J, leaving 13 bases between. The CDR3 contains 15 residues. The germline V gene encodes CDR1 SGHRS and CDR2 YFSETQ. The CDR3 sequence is CASSLLGGPTYEQYF. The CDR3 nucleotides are TGCGCCAGCAGCTTGCTTGGGGGGCCAACCTACGAGCAGTACTTC.

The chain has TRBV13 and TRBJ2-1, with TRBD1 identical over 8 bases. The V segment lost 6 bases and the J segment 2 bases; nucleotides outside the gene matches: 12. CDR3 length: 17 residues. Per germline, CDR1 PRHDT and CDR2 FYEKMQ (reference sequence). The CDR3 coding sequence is TGTGCCAGCAGGCCGGTCCCTGGACAGGGAGCCTACAATGAGCAGTTCTTC. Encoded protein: CASRPVPGQGAYNEQFF.

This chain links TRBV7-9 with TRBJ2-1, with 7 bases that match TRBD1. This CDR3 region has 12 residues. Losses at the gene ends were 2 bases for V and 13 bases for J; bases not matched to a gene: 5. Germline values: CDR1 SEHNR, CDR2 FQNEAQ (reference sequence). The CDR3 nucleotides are TGTGCCAGCAGCTTACTGACAGGGTACCAGTTCTTC. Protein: CASSLLTGYQFF.

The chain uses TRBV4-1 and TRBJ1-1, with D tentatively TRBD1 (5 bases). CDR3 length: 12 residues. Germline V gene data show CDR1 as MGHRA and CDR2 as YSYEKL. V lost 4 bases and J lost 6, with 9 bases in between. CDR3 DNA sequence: TGCGCCAGCAGCCCCCAGGGCTCTGAAGCTTTCTTT. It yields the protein CASSPQGSEAFF.

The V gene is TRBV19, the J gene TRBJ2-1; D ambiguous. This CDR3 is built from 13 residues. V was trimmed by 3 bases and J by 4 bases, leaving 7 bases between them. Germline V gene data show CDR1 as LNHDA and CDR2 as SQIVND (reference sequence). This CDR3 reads CASSISSYNEQFF. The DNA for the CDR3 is TGTGCCAGTAGTATTTCCTCATACAATGAGCAGTTCTTC. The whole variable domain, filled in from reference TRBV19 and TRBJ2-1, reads DGGITQSPKYLFRKEGQNVTLSCEQNLNHDAMYWYRQDPGQGLRLIYYSQIVNDFQKGDIAEGYSVSREKKESFPLTVTSAQKNPTAFYLCASSISSYNEQFFGPGTRLTVL.

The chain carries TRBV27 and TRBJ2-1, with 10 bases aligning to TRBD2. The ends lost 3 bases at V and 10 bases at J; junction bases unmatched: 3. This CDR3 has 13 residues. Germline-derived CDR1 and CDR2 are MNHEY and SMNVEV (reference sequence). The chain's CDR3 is CASSLPTSGEQFF. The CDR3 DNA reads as TGTGCCAGCAGTTTGCCGACTAGCGGGGAGCAGTTCTTC.

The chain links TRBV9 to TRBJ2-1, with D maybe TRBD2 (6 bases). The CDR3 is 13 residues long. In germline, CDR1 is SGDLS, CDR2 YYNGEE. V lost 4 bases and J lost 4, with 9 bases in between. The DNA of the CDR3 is TGTGCCAGCAGCCCGGGGGAATACAATGAGCAGTTCTTC. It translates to CASSPGEYNEQFF.

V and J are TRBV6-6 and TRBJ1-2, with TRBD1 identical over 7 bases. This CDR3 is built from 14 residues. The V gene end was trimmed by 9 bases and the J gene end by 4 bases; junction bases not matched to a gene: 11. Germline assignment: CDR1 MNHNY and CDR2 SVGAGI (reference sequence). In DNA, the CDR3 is TGTGCCAGTTTTCCCGGGACAGCCCTCTATGGCTACACCTTC. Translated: CASFPGTALYGYTF.

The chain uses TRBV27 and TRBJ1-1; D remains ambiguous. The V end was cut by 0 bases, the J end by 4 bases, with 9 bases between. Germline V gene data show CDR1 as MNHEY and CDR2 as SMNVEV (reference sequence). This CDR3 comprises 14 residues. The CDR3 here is CASSLSGWGTEAFF. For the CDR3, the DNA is TGTGCCAGCAGTTTATCGGGGTGGGGCACTGAAGCTTTCTTT.

CDR3 in amino acids: CASSLPRGDRLTDTQYF. CDR3 sequence (DNA): TGTGCCAGCAGCCTTCCCAGGGGAGATCGCCTCACAGATACGCAGTATTTT. The chain combines TRBV7-2 with TRBJ2-3; TRBD1 is a possible D gene (6 bases). Germline-derived CDR1 and CDR2 are SGHTA and FQGNSA. This CDR3 spans 17 amino acids. V dropped 5 bases and J dropped 2 bases, with 20 bases sitting between them.

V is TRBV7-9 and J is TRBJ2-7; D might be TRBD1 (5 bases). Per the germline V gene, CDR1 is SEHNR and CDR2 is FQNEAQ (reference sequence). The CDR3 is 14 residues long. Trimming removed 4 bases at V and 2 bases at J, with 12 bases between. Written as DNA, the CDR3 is TGTGCCAGCAGCTCAGGGTTTAGTACCTACGAGCAGTACTTC. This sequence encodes CASSSGFSTYEQYF. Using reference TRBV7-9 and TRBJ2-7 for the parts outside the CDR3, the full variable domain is DTGVSQNPRHKITKRGQNVTFRCDPISEHNRLYWYRQTLGQGPEFLTYFQNEAQLEKSRLLSDRFSAERPKGSFSTLEIQRTEQGDSAMYLCASSSGFSTYEQYFGPGTRLTVT.

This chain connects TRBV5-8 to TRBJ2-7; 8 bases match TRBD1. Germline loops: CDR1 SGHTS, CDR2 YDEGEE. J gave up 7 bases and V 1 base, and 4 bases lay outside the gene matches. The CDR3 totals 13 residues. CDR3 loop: CASSLQGAREQYF. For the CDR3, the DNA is TGTGCCAGCAGCTTGCAGGGGGCGAGGGAGCAGTACTTC.

CDR3: CASSLDGGLNQPQHF. The CDR3 DNA reads TGTGCCAGCAGCTTAGATGGGGGGCTCAATCAGCCCCAGCATTTT. The V gene is TRBV11-2, the J gene TRBJ1-5; D possibly corresponds to TRBD1 (6 bases). This CDR3 contains 15 residues. V was pared by 0 bases and J by 3 bases, with 9 bases between. From germline, CDR1 is SGHAT and CDR2 FQNNGV. The full variable domain, its missing parts supplied by reference TRBV11-2 and TRBJ1-5, is EAGVAQSPRYKIIEKRQSVAFWCNPISGHATLYWYQQILGQGPKLLIQFQNNGVVDDSQLPKDRFSAERLKGVDSTLKIQPAKLEDSAVYLCASSLDGGLNQPQHFGDGTRLSIL.

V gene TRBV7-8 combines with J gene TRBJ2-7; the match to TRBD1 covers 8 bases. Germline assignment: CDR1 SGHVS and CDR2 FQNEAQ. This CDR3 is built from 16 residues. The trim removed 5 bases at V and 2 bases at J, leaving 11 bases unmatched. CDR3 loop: CASSPYRDRRTYEQYF. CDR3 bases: TGTGCCAGCAGCCCGTACCGGGACAGGAGAACCTACGAGCAGTACTTC.

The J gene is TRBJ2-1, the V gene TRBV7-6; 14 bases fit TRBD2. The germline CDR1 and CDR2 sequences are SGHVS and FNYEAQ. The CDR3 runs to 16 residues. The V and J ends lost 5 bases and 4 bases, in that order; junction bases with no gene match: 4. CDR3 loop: CASSGLAGGLYNEQFF. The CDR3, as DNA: TGTGCCAGCAGCGGACTAGCGGGAGGACTATACAATGAGCAGTTCTTC.

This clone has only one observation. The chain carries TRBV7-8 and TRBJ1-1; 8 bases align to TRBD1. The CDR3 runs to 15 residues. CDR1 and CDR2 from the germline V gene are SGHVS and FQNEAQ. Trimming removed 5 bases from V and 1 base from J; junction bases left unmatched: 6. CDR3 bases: TGTGCCAGCAGCCTCCACGGGACAGGGAACACTGAAGCTTTCTTT. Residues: CASSLHGTGNTEAFF.

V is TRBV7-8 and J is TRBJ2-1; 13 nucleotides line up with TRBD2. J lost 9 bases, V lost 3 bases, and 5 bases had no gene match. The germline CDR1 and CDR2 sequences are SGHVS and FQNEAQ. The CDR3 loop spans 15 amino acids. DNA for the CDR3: TGTGCCAGCAGCTTCGGGACTAGCGGGATAGTTGAGCAGTTCTTC. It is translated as CASSFGTSGIVEQFF.

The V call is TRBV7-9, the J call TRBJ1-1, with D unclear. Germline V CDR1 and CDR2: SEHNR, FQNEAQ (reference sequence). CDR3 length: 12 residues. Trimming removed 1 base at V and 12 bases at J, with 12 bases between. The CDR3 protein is CASSLEPSKTFF. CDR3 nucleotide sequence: TGTGCCAGCAGCTTAGAGCCTTCCAAGACTTTCTTT. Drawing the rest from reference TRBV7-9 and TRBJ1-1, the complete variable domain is DTGVSQNPRHKITKRGQNVTFRCDPISEHNRLYWYRQTLGQGPEFLTYFQNEAQLEKSRLLSDRFSAERPKGSFSTLEIQRTEQGDSAMYLCASSLEPSKTFFGQGTRLTVV.

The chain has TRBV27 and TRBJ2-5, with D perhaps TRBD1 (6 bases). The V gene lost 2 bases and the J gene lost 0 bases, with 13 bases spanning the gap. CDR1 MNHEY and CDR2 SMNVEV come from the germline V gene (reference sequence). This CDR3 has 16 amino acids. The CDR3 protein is CASSLQGRGDQETQYF. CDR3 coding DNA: TGTGCCAGCAGTTTACAGGGGAGAGGTGACCAAGAGACCCAGTACTTC.

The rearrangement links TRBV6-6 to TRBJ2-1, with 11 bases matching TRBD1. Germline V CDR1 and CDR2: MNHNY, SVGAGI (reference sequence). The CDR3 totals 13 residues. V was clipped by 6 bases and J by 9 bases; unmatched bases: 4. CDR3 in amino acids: CASRSGTGGEQFF. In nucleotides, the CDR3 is TGTGCCAGCAGATCCGGGACAGGGGGTGAGCAGTTCTTC.

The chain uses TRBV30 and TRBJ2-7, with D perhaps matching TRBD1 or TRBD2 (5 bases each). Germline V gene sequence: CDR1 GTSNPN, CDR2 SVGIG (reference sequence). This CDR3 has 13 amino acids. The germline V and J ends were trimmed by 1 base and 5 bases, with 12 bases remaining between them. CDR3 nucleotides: TGTGCCTGGAGTGAATGGCAGGGACACGAGCAGTACTTC. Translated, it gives CAWSEWQGHEQYF.

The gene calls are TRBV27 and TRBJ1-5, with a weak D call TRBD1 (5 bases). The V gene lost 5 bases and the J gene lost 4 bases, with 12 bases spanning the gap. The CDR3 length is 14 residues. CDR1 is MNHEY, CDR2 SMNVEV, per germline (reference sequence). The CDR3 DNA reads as TGTGCCAGCAGTCACCAGGGAGGAAATCAGCCCCAGCATTTT. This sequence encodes CASSHQGGNQPQHF.

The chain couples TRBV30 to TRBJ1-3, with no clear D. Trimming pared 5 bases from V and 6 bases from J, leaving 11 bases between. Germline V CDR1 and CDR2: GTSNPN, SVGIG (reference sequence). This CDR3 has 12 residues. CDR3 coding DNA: TGTGCCTGGGAGGCCCTATCAAACACCATATATTTT. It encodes CAWEALSNTIYF.

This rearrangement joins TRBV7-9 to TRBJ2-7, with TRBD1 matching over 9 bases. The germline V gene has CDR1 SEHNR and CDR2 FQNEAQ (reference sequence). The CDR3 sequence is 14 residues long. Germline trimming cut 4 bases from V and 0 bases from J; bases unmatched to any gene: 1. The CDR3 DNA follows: TGTGCCAGCAGCTCGGGACAGGGCTCCTACGAGCAGTACTTC. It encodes CASSSGQGSYEQYF.

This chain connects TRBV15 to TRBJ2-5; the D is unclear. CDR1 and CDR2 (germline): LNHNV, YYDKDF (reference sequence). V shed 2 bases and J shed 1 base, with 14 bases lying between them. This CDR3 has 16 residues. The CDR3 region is CATSRTDPLAQETQYF. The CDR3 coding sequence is TGTGCCACCAGCAGAACGGACCCCCTCGCCCAAGAGACCCAGTACTTC.

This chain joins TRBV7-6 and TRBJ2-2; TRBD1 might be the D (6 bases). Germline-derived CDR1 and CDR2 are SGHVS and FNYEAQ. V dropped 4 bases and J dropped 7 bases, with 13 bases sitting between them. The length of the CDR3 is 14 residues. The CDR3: CASSSYRAIGELFF. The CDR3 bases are TGTGCCAGCAGCTCTTACAGGGCGATCGGGGAGCTGTTTTTT. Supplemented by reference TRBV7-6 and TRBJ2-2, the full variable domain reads GAGVSQSPRYKVTKRGQDVALRCDPISGHVSLYWYRQALGQGPEFLTYFNYEAQQDKSGLPNDRFSAERPEGSISTLTIQRTEQRDSAMYRCASSSYRAIGELFFGEGSRLTVL.

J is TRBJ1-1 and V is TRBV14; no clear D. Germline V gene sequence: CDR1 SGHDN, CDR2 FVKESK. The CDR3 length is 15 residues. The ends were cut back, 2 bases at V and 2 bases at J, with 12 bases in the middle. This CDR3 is CASSQSEVYNTEAFF. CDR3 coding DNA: TGTGCCAGCAGCCAATCCGAAGTATACAACACTGAAGCTTTCTTT.